Given below is one TCR beta chain in context. At one of its ends the junction is not consistent with the germline gene, which may arise from a read error. From germline, CDR1 is WSHSY and CDR2 SAAADI. CDR3 length: 14 amino acids. This entry belongs to a study of CD4 and CD8 cells across lung adenocarcinoma regions. TCRdb passed the PCR reads through MiXCR, listing each CDR3 protein once. The data hold under 10,000 distinct CDR3 sequences, with 35% to 50% observed a single time. The patients had localized lung adenocarcinoma, a non-small cell subtype. The sample consisted of CD4+ T cells from the margin of a lung tumor. This receptor was identified in a female donor with lung adenocarcinoma. The CD4 and CD8 labels of this study may be unreliable. The chain combines TRBV10-2 with TRBJ2-4; 8 bases align to TRBD2. The CDR3 nucleotides read TGTGCGGGGAGCGGGGGCCGGGACCAGAACATTCAGTACTTC. It specifies CAGSGGRDQNIQYF.